This T cell receptor (beta chain) was documented in a study of T-cell reconstitution after alpha-beta-depleted transplantation in children. This clonotype was counted at least ten times. The authors prepared the TCRbeta library with unique molecular identifiers. TCRdb re-derived calls from the PCR reads in MiXCR, one entry per CDR3 protein. This table holds about 98,000 distinct CDR3 sequences, about 25% found once. V was shortened by 9 bases and J by 3 bases, with 28 bases between the two germline ends. The CDR3 extends over 17 amino acids. CDR1 is SGHRS and CDR2 is YFSETQ in the germline V gene. The receptor was derived from a boy under 10 years old with acute lymphoblastic leukemia, due to receive a stem cell transplant. The V gene is TRBV5-1, the J gene TRBJ2-7, with a tentative D call TRBD2 (6 bases). This material consisted of PBMCs, taken before TCRalphabeta/CD19-depleted stem cell transplant. The CDR3 DNA reads TGCGCCACACTGCAAGCGGCGGGAATTTTCTCGAGCTACGAGCAGTACTTC. Its translation is CATLQAAGIFSSYEQYF.